This T cell receptor beta chain was recovered during a study of Graves' ophthalmopathy and Graves' hyperthyroidism. Study as a whole: Untreated patients at initial diagnosis provided peripheral blood.

This CDR3 has 15 residues. Trimming at V came to 2 bases and at J to 1 base, leaving 1 base not matched to a gene. Germline CDR1 MNHEY, CDR2 SVGAGI. In its sample, this clonotype was seen many times. What it binds is not known. RNA transcripts were the template, and TCR beta CDR3 regions were amplified from them. An initial RT-PCR round employing HTBI primers preceded a second-round multiplex PCR. TCRdb reprocessed the multiplex PCR reads via MiXCR and lists one record per CDR3 protein. The table shows hundreds of thousands of distinct CDR3 sequences, with 20% to 25% occurring only once. Study observations and caveats: Progression of ophthalmopathy was predicted by the model with roughly 65% sensitivity and approximately 72% specificity.

Only newly diagnosed hyperthyroidism patients aged 18 to 65, with under 2 months' duration, were enrolled. Sample: peripheral blood. The receptor was isolated from a woman under 30 with stable Graves' hyperthyroidism. The chain has TRBV6-5 and TRBJ2-2, with 7 bases that match TRBD2. CDR3 bases: TGTGCCAGCAGTTACCTAGCGGTGAACACCGGGGAGCTGTTTTTT. Translated: CASSYLAVNTGELFF.